Listed below are T cell receptor beta chains from one sample, sequenced in a study of CD8 T cells in Susac syndrome. One entry per CDR3 protein, called by TCRdb with MiXCR from the immunoSEQ multiplex PCR reads. The sample has over 300,000 distinct CDR3 sequences; 92% are singletons. Sequencing was done on a sample of CD4+ T cells from PBMCs. These receptors came from a human donor with multiple sclerosis. Both conserved end residues are trimmed from each CDR3. A clone size is listed for some rows: how often the clone was seen (once, few, many), or a class if it is expanded.

J gene | V gene | clone size | CDR3 protein
TRBJ2-3 | TRBV20-1 | NA | SAGGAPSTDTQY
TRBJ2-7 | TRBV9 | once | ASSVGGTGFYEQY
TRBJ2-2 | TRBV30 | once | AWVKGPIPGELF
TRBJ1-3 | TRBV13 | NA | ASSPPFSGNTIY
TRBJ2-3 | TRBV4-3 | once | ASSPAGGPDTQY
TRBJ1-1 | TRBV7-8 | NA | ASSPRGMNTEAF
TRBJ1-2 | TRBV5-8 | NA | ASSVQGLGYT
TRBJ1-1 | TRBV15 | NA | ATSSGGLEGTEAF
TRBJ1-1 | TRBV7-9 | NA | ASSHEASNTEAF
TRBJ2-1 | TRBV27 | NA | ASSFRRSSYNEQF
TRBJ1-1 | TRBV5-6 | NA | ASRPGQINTEAF
TRBJ2-7 | TRBV6-6 | NA | ASEGQGAGEQY
TRBJ2-5 | TRBV5-1 | NA | ASSRTGTPEETQY
TRBJ2-3 | TRBV6-1 | once | ASRAAPTDTQY
TRBJ2-3 | TRBV20-1 | NA | SAREWTDTQY
TRBJ2-1 | TRBV24-1 | NA | ATSDARTGSSYNEQF
TRBJ2-3 | TRBV19 | NA | ASSIRGEIDTQY
TRBJ2-7 | TRBV19 | NA | ASSIRGGSYYEQY
TRBJ1-2 | TRBV4-3 | NA | ASSQDSGGDYGYT
TRBJ2-5 | TRBV20-1 | NA | SARPTAAGIQETQY
TRBJ2-1 | TRBV7-3 | NA | ASSAPGLAGGVNEQF
TRBJ2-1 | TRBV5-1 | once | ASSFSTAYNEQF
TRBJ2-3 | TRBV6-5 | NA | ASWDSTDTQY
TRBJ1-2 | TRBV6-2/TRBV6-3 | NA | ASSYLGQHYGYT
TRBJ2-7 | TRBV7-9 | NA | ASSLTGLARRAYEQY
TRBJ2-3 | TRBV29-1 | NA | SVEVTGVDTQY
TRBJ2-3 | TRBV29-1 | NA | SVAGGWSTDTQY
TRBJ1-2 | TRBV24-1 | NA | ATSAGYGYT
TRBJ2-1 | TRBV20-1 | NA | SASGNRPSNEQF
TRBJ2-1 | TRBV9 | NA | ASSGMIRGINEQF
TRBJ2-1 | TRBV20-1 | few | SARDVLEQF
TRBJ2-2 | TRBV20-1 | NA | SASRRPNTGELF
TRBJ2-2 | TRBV30 | NA | AWGRELF
TRBJ2-1 | TRBV20-1 | NA | SASGTSGSYNEQF
TRBJ2-3 | TRBV4-1 | NA | ASSRQGLITDTQY
TRBJ2-1 | TRBV11-1 | once | ASSPDPRQGKRERYNEQF
TRBJ2-3 | TRBV12-5 | NA | ASGFASDTQY
TRBJ2-1 | TRBV7-6 | NA | ASSFRTSGYNEQF
TRBJ1-2 | TRBV20-1 | NA | SADDRKNNYGYT
TRBJ2-5 | TRBV3-1 | NA | ASSQTLAGETQY
TRBJ2-7 | TRBV20-1 | NA | SADGPDGEQY
TRBJ1-2 | TRBV14 | once | ASSSRTGVGFGGYT
TRBJ2-7 | TRBV2 | NA | ASSLLEVVHEQY
TRBJ1-3 | TRBV4-1 | NA | ASSQDYQGPGNTIY
TRBJ1-1 | TRBV6-5 | NA | ASSYSRGSTEAF
TRBJ2-3 | TRBV24-1 | NA | ATSDPTSTDTQY
TRBJ1-1 | TRBV27 | NA | ASSPLSNILPGAF
TRBJ2-3 | TRBV12-3/TRBV12-4 | once | ASRDFLDTDTQY
TRBJ2-2 | TRBV5-1 | NA | ASSLETLANTGELF
TRBJ2-3 | TRBV11-2 | NA | ASSLSRLAGGPGSTDTQY
TRBJ1-1 | TRBV6-5 | NA | ASRRTGGDTEAF
TRBJ1-3 | TRBV7-2 | NA | ASSLVAGGAGNTIY
TRBJ2-1 | TRBV12-3/TRBV12-4 | NA | ASRWTSGKANEQF
TRBJ2-5 | TRBV5-6 | NA | ASSLDQFETQY
TRBJ1-1 | TRBV2 | NA | ASKGRSEAF
TRBJ2-5 | TRBV2 | once | ASTTGNSAQY
TRBJ2-5 | TRBV15 | NA | ATSRDRQQETQY
TRBJ1-3 | TRBV6-1 | once | AVQTGNSGNTIY
TRBJ2-7 | TRBV28 | NA | ASRNRGVYEQY
TRBJ2-6 | TRBV18 | NA | ASSQGSSGANVLT